This entry is about one T cell receptor beta chain. Library preparation (for TCRbeta) was performed with unique molecular identifiers. MiXCR, applied by TCRdb to the PCR reads, yields one record per CDR3 protein. This sample yields 350,000 to 450,000 distinct CDR3 sequences, of which roughly 21% are seen a single time; less than 4.5% belongs to the top ten. This sample is part of a study of T-cell reconstitution after alpha-beta-depleted transplantation in children. Trimming removed 0 bases from V and 4 bases from J, with 13 bases in between. Germline assignment: CDR1 DFQATT and CDR2 SNEGSKA (reference sequence). The CDR3 has 14 residues.

The sequence was collected from a human donor who donated a stem cell graft to a child with acute myeloid leukemia. Sequencing used PBMCs from the stem cell graft donor, obtained from the stem cell graft. The genes are TRBV20-1 and TRBJ2-7; D is unclear. The CDR3 region has the DNA TGCAGTGCTAGAGATCTCGGCGGAACATACGAGCAGTACTTC. Protein: CSARDLGGTYEQYF.